This T cell receptor beta chain was recorded in a study of cytomegalovirus exposure and HLA in healthy donors. About the study: Assignment to the Caucasian-associated ancestry cluster applied to about 80% of the approximately 360 genotyped donors. Whole-study results and caveats: The HLA-A and HLA-B alleles of most subjects were reportedly predicted accurately from TCR beta sequences.

About this clone: Its target is unknown.

Trimming stripped 2 bases from V and 4 bases from J, with 8 bases between. In germline, CDR1 is SGHAT, CDR2 FQNNGV. The CDR3 loop spans 13 amino acids. PCR primers comprised 60 Vbeta and 13 Jbeta primers. TCRdb's table, derived via immunoSEQ multiplex PCR, lists solely in-frame clones and lacks some. Of under 200,000 clones in the sample, about four fifths were seen once. The chain uses TRBV11-2 and TRBJ1-2; D unclear. The sequenced material came from PBMCs. The origin of this receptor is a woman aged 45-65 years in good health and CMV-seronegative. This CDR3 is CASSLTEAYGYTF. CDR3 coding DNA: TGTGCCAGCAGCTTAACAGAAGCCTATGGCTACACCTTC.